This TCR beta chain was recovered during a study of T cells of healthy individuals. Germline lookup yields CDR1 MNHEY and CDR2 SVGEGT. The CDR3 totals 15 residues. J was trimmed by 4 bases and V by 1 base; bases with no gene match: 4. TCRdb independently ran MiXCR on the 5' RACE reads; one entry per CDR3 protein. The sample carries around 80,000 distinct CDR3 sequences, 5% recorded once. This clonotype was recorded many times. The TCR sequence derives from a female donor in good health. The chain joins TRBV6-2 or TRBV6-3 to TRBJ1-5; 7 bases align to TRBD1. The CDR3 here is CASSYFYRGNQPQHF. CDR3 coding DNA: TGTGCCAGCAGTTACTTCTACAGGGGAAATCAGCCCCAGCATTTT.